The clone carrying this T cell receptor beta chain was detected only a few times. As yet, its antigen is unknown. TCRdb reanalysed the RT-PCR reads using MiXCR and keeps one entry per CDR3 protein. The sample shows approximately 500,000 distinct CDR3 sequences, approximately 14% of them seen only once. Germline V gene lookup returns CDR1 MNHNY and CDR2 SVGAGI (reference sequence). V lost 4 bases, J lost 5 bases, and 11 bases lay in between. The length of the CDR3 is 13 residues. The source of the sample is a study of response to subunit inactivated influenza vaccine. The study's findings and limits: Each seasonal influenza vaccination recruits few new T cells, the authors suggested.

The sample consisted of PBMCs from blood, taken 12 days after vaccination. The gene calls are TRBV6-6 and TRBJ1-2; D gene unclear. This sequence was found in a man in his fifties or sixties who received an inactivated influenza vaccine. This CDR3 is CASSFDPGYGYTF. CDR3 nucleotides: TGTGCCAGCAGTTTTGATCCCGGATATGGCTACACCTTC.